This T cell receptor (beta chain) was identified in a study of T-cell memory formation after mild COVID-19. Study information: Largely, the TCR clusters proved donor specific. Regarding the study as a whole: Later expanders leaned CD4+, whereas day 15 to 85 contracting clones were balanced CD4/CD8.

Trimming pared 4 bases from V and 8 bases from J, leaving 14 bases between. Per the germline V gene, CDR1 is LNHDA and CDR2 is SQIVND (reference sequence). The CDR3 consists of 13 residues. Via MiXCR, TCRdb re-called the 5' RACE reads, giving one row per CDR3 protein. Of about 250,000 distinct CDR3 sequences listed, 15% are singletons. Worth noting for this clonotype: Its antigen is not identified.

The gene calls are TRBV19 and TRBJ1-1, with D perhaps matching TRBD1 (6 bases). This receptor was identified in an adult woman who had mild COVID-19 (a few samples of this study predate the infection). Cell type and time point are not known. The material sequenced was PBMCs or a T cell subset sorted from them (not recorded which). The DNA of the CDR3 is TGTGCCAGTAGTAGAGTAGGGGGAGTCGAAGCTTTCTTT. Translating gives CASSRVGGVEAFF. Together with reference TRBV19 and TRBJ1-1, the CDR3 gives the full variable domain: DGGITQSPKYLFRKEGQNVTLSCEQNLNHDAMYWYRQDPGQGLRLIYYSQIVNDFQKGDIAEGYSVSREKKESFPLTVTSAQKNPTAFYLCASSRVGGVEAFFGQGTRLTVV.